Listed below are T cell receptor beta chains from one sample, sequenced in a study of T cell responses to AZD1222 COVID-19 vaccine. TCRdb's table, derived via immunoSEQ multiplex PCR, lists solely in-frame clones and lacks some. Seen here are around 120,000 clones, 90% to 95% observed once, and the top ten hold roughly 3%. This specimen was peripheral blood, taken on day 0 of AZD1222 vaccination. The receptors derive from an adult in good health. Both conserved end residues are part of each CDR3. Fields, in order: J gene, V gene, CDR3 protein.

TRBJ2-3 | TRBV5-1 | CASSLGQGSQDTQYF
TRBJ1-3 | TRBV9 | CASSVLAEPNTIYF
TRBJ2-3 | TRBV14 | CASSQTLIDTDTQYF
TRBJ2-1 | TRBV10-3 | CAISESLGEQFF
TRBJ1-1 | TRBV4-2 | CASSQGQGNTEAFF
TRBJ2-1 | TRBV12-3/TRBV12-4 | CASSFHQGEQFF
TRBJ1-3 | TRBV7-6 | CASSLSAGESSGNTIYF
TRBJ2-3 | TRBV5-1 | CASSLGGDGADTQYF
TRBJ2-5 | TRBV29-1 | CSVEYQQETQYF
TRBJ2-3 | TRBV4-3 | CASSQDWQTDTQYF
TRBJ2-2 | TRBV10-3 | CAISEPRQVRTGELFF
TRBJ2-7 | TRBV10-3 | CAISESGQGGEQYF
TRBJ1-2 | TRBV7-2 | CASSLDTGGNGGYTF
TRBJ1-5 | TRBV11-2 | CASSALTGTGSNQPQHF
TRBJ1-1 | TRBV6-5 | CATMGQSIIGAFF
TRBJ2-1 | TRBV18 | CASSPTSGDNEQFF
TRBJ1-1 | TRBV5-4 | CASSWAPGGTEAFF